Here is one T cell receptor beta chain with its context. These data originate in a study of blood T cell repertoires in COVID-19. Study as a whole: The United States, Italy and Spain were the sources of the acute and convalescent COVID-19 samples. T cells, B-cell-depleted T cells, or PBMCs provided the cDNA or gDNA that served as material.

The CDR3 is made up of 15 amino acids. Per germline, CDR1 MNHEY and CDR2 SMNVEV (reference sequence). Trimming at V came to 8 bases and at J to 3 bases, leaving 9 bases not matched to a gene. Per the study methods: Counts of nucleated cells, estimated from reference gene primer amplification, were obtained. Sequencing used immunoSEQ multiplex PCR; TCRdb keeps in-frame clones, though not all of them. Clone size and the V and J calls come from that table; the DNA yielded D and trimming. The sample includes around 230,000 clones, 80% to 90% of them seen just once. This rearrangement joins TRBV27 to TRBJ2-5; TRBD2 matches at 10 bases. The clonotype originates from a man aged 25-40 years who had recovered from COVID-19. Sequencing was performed on peripheral blood. The CDR3 DNA follows: TGTGCCAGCGGGCGAAGAGGACTAGCGGAAGAGACCCAGTACTTC. Encoded protein: CASGRRGLAEETQYF.